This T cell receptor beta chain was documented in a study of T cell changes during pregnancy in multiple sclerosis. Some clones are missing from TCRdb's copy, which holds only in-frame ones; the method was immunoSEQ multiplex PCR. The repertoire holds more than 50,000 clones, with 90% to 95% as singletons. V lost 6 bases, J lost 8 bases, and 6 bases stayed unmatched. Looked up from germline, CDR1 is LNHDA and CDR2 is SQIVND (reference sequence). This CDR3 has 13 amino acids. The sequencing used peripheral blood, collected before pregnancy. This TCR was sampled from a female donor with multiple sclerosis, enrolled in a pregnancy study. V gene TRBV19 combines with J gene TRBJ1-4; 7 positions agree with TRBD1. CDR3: CASRRQGGEKLFF. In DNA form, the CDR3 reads TGTGCCAGTAGAAGACAGGGCGGCGAAAAACTGTTTTTT.